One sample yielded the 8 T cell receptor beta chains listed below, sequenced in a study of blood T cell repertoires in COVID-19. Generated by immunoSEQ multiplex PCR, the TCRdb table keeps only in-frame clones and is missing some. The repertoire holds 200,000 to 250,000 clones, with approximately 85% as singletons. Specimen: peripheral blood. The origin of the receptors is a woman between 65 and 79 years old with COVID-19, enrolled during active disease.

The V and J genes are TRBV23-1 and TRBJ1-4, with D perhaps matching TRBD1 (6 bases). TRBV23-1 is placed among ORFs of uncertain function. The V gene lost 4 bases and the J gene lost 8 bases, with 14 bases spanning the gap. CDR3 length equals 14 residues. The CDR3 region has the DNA TGCGCCAGCAGTCTCGACAGGCCTGAGGAAAAACTGTTTTTT. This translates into CASSLDRPEEKLFF.

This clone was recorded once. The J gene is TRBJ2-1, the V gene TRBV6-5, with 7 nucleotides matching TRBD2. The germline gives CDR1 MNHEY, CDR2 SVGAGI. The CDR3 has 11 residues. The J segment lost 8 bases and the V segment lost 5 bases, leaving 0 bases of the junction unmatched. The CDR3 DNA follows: TGTGCCAGCAGTCGGGGGGATGAGCAGTTCTTC. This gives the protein CASSRGDEQFF.

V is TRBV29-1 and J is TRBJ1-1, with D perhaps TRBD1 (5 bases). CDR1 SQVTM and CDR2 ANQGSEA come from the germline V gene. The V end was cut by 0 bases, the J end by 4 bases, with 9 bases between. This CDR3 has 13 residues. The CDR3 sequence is CSVEDPGGTEAFF. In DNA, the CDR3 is TGCAGCGTTGAAGATCCGGGGGGCACTGAAGCTTTCTTT.

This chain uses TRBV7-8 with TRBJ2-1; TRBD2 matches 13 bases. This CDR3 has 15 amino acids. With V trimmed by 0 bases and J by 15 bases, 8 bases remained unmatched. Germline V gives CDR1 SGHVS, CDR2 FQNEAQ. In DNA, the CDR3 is TGTGCCAGCAGCTTAGCGGGGACTAGCGGGGTCGGGCGGTTCTTC. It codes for CASSLAGTSGVGRFF.

The DNA of the CDR3 is TGTGCCAGCAGTTACTGGGCAGGGGCCGGGCAGCCCCAGCATTTT. Its protein product is CASSYWAGAGQPQHF. The rearrangement uses TRBV6-2 or TRBV6-3 and TRBJ1-5, with D perhaps TRBD1 (6 bases). V lost 1 base and J 7 bases, leaving 14 bases between the germline ends. This CDR3 spans 15 amino acids. Germline V CDR1 and CDR2: MNHEY, SVGEGT.

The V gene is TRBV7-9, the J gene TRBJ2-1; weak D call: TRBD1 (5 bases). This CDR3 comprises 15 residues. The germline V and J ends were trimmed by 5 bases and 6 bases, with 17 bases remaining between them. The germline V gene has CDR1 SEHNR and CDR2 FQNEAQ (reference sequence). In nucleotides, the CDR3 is TGTGCCAGCAGCCCCTCTCGGACAATTGTCAATGAGCAGTTCTTC. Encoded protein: CASSPSRTIVNEQFF.

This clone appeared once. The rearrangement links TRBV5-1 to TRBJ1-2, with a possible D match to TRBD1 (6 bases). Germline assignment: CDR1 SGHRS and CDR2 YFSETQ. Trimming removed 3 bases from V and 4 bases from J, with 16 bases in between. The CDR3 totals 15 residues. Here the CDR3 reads CASSYGTPGSYGYTF. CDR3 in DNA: TGCGCCAGCAGCTACGGGACACCAGGGAGCTATGGCTACACCTTC.

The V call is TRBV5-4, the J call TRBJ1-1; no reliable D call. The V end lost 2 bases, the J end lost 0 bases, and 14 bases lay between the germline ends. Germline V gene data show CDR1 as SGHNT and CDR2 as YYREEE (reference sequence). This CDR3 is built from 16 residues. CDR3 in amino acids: CASSFGFSNMNTEAFF. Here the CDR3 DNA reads TGTGCCAGCAGCTTTGGTTTCTCCAACATGAACACTGAAGCTTTCTTT.